This TCR beta chain was documented in a study of blood T cells in healthy people across ages. Whole-study findings and limits: Roughly linear declines in TCR beta diversity per million T cells occurred with age.

Trimming took 0 bases from V and 2 from J, leaving 8 bases between them. The germline gives CDR1 LNHNV, CDR2 YYDKDF (reference sequence). This CDR3 spans 15 amino acids. A second about 6 to 12 cycle PCR used barcoded and J-beta primers. TCRdb ran MiXCR on the 5' RACE reads and lists one entry per CDR3 protein. The data show over 600,000 distinct CDR3 sequences, about 47% seen once. In this sample, this clonotype turned up many times. The target antigen is unknown. What was sequenced was blood. The chain is built from TRBV15 and TRBJ2-1; no reliable D call. This receptor was taken from a man older than 75 in good health. CDR3 region: CATSRDIGPYNEQFF. Written as DNA, the CDR3 is TGTGCCACCAGCAGAGATATTGGCCCCTACAATGAGCAGTTCTTC.